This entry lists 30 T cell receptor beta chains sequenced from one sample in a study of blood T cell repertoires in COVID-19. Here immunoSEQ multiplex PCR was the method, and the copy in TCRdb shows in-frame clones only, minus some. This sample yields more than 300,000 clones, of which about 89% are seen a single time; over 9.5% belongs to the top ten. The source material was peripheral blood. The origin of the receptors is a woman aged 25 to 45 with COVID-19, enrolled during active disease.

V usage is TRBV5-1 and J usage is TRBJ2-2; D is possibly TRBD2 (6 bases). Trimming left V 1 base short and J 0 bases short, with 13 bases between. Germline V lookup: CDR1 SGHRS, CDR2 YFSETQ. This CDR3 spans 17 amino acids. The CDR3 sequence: CASSLRSGFANTGELFF. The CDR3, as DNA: TGCGCCAGCAGCTTGCGTAGCGGATTTGCGAACACCGGGGAGCTGTTTTTT.

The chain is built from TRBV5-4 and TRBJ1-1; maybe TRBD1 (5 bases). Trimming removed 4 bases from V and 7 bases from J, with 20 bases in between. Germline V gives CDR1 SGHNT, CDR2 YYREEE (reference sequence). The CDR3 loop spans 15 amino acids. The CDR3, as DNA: TGTGCCAGCAGCGACCAAGTCGCAGGGTTTGGTGAAGCTTTCTTT. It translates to CASSDQVAGFGEAFF.

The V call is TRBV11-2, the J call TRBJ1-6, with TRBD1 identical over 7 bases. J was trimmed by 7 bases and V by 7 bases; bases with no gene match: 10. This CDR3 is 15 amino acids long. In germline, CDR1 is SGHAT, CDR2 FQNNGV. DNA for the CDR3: TGTGCCAGCACCGTTGGCCCAGGGGGAAATTCACCCCTCCACTTT. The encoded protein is CASTVGPGGNSPLHF.

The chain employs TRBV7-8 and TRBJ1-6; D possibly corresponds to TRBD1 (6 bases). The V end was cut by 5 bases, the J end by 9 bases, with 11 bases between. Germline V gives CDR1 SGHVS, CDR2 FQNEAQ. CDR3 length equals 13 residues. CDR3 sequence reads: CASSLTGTSPLHF. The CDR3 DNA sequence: TGTGCCAGCAGCCTTACAGGGACTTCACCCCTCCACTTT.

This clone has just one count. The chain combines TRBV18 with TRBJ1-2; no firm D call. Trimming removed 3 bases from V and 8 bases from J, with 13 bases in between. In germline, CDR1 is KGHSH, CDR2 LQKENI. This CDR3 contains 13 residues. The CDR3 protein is CASSPGEGRGYTF. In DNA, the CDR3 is TGTGCCAGCTCACCTGGCGAGGGTAGGGGCTACACCTTC.

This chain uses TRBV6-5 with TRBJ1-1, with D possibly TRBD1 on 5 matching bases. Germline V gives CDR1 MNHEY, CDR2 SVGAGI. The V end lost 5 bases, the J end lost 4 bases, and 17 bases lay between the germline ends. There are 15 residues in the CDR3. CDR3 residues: CASSPQVGGSTEAFF. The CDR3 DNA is TGTGCCAGCAGTCCTCAGGTCGGGGGGAGCACTGAAGCTTTCTTT.

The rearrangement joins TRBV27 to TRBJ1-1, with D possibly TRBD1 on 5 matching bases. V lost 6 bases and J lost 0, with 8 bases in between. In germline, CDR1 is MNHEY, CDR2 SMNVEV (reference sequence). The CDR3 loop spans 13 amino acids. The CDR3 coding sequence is TGTGCCAGCAGAAGACAGATGAACACTGAAGCTTTCTTT. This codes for CASRRQMNTEAFF.

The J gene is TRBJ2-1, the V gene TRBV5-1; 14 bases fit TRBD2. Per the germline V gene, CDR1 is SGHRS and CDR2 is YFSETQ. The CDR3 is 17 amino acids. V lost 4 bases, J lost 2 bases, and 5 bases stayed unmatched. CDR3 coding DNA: TGCGCCAGCAGCCCGGGACTAGCGGGAGTTCCCTACAATGAGCAGTTCTTC. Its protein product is CASSPGLAGVPYNEQFF. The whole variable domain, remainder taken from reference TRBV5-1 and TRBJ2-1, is KAGVTQTPRYLIKTRGQQVTLSCSPISGHRSVSWYQQTPGQGLQFLFEYFSETQRNKGNFPGRFSGRQFSNSRSEMNVSTLELGDSALYLCASSPGLAGVPYNEQFFGPGTRLTVL.

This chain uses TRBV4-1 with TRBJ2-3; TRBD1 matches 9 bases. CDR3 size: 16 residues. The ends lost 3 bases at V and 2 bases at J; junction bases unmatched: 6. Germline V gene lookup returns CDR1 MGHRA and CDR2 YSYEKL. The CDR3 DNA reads TGCGCCAGCAGCCAGGCGACAGGGGGGATCACAGATACGCAGTATTTT. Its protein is CASSQATGGITDTQYF.

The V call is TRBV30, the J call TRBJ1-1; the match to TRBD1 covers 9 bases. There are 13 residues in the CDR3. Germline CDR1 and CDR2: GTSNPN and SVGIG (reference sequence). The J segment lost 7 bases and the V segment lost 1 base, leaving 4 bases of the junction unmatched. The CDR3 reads CAWSGQGVGEAFF. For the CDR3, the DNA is TGTGCCTGGAGTGGACAGGGGGTCGGTGAAGCTTTCTTT.

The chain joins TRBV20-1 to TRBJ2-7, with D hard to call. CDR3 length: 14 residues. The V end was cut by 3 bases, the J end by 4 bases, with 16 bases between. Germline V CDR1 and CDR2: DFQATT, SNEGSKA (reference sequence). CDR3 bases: TGCAGTGCTAGTGGGCGTACTCACGGGTACGAGCAGTACTTC. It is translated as CSASGRTHGYEQYF.

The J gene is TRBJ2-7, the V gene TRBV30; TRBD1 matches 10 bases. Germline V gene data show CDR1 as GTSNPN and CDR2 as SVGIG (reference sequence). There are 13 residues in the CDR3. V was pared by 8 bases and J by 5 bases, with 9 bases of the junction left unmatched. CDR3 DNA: TGTGCCGCCACCGGGACAGGGGAGGACGAGCAGTACTTC. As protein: CAATGTGEDEQYF.

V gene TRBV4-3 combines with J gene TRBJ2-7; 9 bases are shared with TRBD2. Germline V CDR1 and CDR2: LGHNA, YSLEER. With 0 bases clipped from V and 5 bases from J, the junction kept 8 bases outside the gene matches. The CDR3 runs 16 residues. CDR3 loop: CASSQDQGSGSNEQYF. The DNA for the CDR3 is TGCGCCAGCAGCCAAGATCAAGGTAGCGGGAGTAACGAGCAGTACTTC.

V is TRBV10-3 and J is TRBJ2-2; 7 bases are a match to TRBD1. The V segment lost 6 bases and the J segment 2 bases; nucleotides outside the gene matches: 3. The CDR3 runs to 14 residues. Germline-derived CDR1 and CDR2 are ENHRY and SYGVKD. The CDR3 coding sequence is TGTGCCATCAGAGAGGGGGCAAACACCGGGGAGCTGTTTTTT. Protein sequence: CAIREGANTGELFF.

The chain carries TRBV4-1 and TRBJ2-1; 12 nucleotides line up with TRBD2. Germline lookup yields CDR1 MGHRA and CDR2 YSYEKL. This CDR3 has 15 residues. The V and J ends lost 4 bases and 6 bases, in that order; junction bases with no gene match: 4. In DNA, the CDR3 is TGCGCCAGCAGCCCCAGGACTAGCGGGGTCAATGAGCAGTTCTTC. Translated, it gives CASSPRTSGVNEQFF.

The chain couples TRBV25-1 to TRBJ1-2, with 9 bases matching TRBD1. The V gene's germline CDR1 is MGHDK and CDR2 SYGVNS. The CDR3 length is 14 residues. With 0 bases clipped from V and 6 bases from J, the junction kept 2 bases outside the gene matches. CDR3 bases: TGTGCCAGCAGTGAATATGGGGACAGGGATGGCTACACCTTC. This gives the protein CASSEYGDRDGYTF.

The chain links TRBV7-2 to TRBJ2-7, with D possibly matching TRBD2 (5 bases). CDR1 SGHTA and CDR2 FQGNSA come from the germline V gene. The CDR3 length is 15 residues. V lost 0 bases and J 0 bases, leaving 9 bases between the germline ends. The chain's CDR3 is CASSLAGMSSYEQYF. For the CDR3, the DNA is TGTGCCAGCAGCTTAGCCGGGATGTCCTCCTACGAGCAGTACTTC. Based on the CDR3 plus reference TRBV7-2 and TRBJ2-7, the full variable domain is GAGVSQSPSNKVTEKGKDVELRCDPISGHTALYWYRQSLGQGLEFLIYFQGNSAPDKSGLPSDRFSAERTGGSVSTLTIQRTQQEDSAVYLCASSLAGMSSYEQYFGPGTRLTVT.

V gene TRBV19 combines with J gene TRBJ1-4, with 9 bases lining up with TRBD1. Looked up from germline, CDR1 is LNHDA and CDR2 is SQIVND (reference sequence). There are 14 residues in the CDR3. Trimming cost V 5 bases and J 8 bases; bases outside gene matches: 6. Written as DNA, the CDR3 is TGTGCCAGTAGTCTGAACAGGGGGCGCGAAAAACTGTTTTTT. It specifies CASSLNRGREKLFF.

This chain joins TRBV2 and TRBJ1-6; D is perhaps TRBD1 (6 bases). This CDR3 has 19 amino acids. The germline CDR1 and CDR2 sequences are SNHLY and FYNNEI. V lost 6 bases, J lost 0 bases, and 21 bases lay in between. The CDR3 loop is CASRLRGPGASSYNSPLHF. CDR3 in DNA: TGTGCCAGCAGACTCAGGGGTCCAGGCGCTAGCTCCTATAATTCACCCCTCCACTTT.

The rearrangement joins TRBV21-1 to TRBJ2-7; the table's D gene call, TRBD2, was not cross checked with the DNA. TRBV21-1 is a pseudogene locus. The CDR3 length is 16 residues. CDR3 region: CASSKETLAPRNEQYF. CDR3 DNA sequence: TGTGCCAGCAGCAAAGAAACCCTAGCCCCAAGGAACGAGCAGTACTTC.

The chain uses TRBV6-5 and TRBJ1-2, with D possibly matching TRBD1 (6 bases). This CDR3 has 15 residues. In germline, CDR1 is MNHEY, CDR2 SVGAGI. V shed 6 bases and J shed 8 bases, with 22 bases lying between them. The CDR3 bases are TGTGCCAGCAGGCCTTCCCGGGGGGCGCGATTAGGCTACACCTTC. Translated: CASRPSRGARLGYTF.

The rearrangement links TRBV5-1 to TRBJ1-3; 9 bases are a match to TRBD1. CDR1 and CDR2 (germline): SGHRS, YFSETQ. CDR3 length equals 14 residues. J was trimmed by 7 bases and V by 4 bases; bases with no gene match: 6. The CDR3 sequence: CASSAGTGLNTIYF. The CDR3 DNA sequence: TGCGCCAGCAGCGCCGGGACAGGGTTGAACACCATATATTTT. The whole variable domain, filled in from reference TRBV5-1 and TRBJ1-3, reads KAGVTQTPRYLIKTRGQQVTLSCSPISGHRSVSWYQQTPGQGLQFLFEYFSETQRNKGNFPGRFSGRQFSNSRSEMNVSTLELGDSALYLCASSAGTGLNTIYFGEGSWLTVV.

CDR3 nucleotides: TGTGCCAGCAGCCACGGCGGCGGCTACAATGAGCAGTTCTTC. This translates into CASSHGGGYNEQFF. V usage is TRBV3-1 (or the pseudogene TRBV3-2) and J usage is TRBJ2-1, with D uncertain. This CDR3 is built from 14 residues. Per the germline V gene, CDR1 is LGHDT and CDR2 is YNNKEL (reference sequence). Trimming stripped 3 bases from V and 3 bases from J, with 9 bases between.

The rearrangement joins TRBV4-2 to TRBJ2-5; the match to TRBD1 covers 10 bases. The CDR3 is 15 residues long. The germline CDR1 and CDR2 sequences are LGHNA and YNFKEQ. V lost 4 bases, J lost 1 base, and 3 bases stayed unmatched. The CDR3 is CASSRDRGLQETQYF. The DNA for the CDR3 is TGTGCCAGCAGCCGGGACAGGGGTCTCCAAGAGACCCAGTACTTC.

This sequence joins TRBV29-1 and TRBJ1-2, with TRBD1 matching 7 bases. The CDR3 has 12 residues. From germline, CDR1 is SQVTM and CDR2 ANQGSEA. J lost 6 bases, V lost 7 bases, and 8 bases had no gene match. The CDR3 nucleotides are TGCAGCGGGGGGGGACAGATTAATGGCTACACCTTC. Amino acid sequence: CSGGGQINGYTF.

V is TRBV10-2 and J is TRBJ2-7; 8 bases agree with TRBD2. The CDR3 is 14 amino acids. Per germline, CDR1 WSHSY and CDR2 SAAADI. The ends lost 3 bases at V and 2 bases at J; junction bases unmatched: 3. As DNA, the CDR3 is TGCGCCAGCAGTGATGGCGGGAGGCCCTACGAGCAGTACTTC. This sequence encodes CASSDGGRPYEQYF.

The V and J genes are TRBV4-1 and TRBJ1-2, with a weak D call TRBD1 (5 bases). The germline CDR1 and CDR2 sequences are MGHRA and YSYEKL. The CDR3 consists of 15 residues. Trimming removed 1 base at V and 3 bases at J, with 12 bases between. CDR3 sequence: CASSQGGRVDYGYTF. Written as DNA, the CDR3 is TGCGCCAGCAGCCAAGGGGGGAGGGTGGACTATGGCTACACCTTC.

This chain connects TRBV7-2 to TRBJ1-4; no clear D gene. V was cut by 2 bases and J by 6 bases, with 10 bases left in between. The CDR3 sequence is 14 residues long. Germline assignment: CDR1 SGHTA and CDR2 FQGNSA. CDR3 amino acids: CASSLSSGHEKLFF. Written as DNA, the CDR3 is TGTGCCAGCAGCTTATCTAGCGGGCATGAAAAACTGTTTTTT.

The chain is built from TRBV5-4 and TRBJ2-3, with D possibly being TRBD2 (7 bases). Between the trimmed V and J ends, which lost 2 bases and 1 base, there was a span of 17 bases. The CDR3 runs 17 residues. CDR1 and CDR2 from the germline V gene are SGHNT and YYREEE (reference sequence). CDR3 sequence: CASSLGPREGGTDTQYF. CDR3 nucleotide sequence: TGTGCCAGCAGCTTAGGTCCGAGGGAGGGGGGCACAGATACGCAGTATTTT.

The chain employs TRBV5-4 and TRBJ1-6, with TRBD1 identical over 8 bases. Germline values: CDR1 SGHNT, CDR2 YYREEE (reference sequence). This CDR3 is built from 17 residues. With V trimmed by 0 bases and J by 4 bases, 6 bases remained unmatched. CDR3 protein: CASSLAPGQGYNSPLHF. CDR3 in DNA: TGTGCCAGCAGCTTGGCCCCCGGACAGGGATATAATTCACCCCTCCACTTT.